The 14 T cell receptor beta chains reported below all come from one sample, sequenced in a study of graft-versus-host responses after intestinal transplantation. No antigen has been identified for these receptors. Sequencing was performed with immunoSEQ multiplex PCR; in TCRdb, only in-frame clones are kept and a portion is missing. The sample lists more than 85,000 clones; just under 95% were seen once. Sample: unstimulated CD8+ T cells sorted from spleen or lymph node cells, taken before transplant. The origin of the receptors is a human donor who was the organ donor for an intestinal transplant.

The CDR3 DNA reads TGTGCCAGCAGCGTAGCCCGACAGGGCTCTGGAAACACCATATATTTT. Residues: CASSVARQGSGNTIYF. J is TRBJ1-3 and V is TRBV9; 7 bases fit TRBD1. CDR1 is SGDLS and CDR2 is YYNGEE in the germline V gene. Trimming took 0 bases from V and 0 from J; bases not matched to a gene: 3. The CDR3 sequence is 16 residues long.

This clone came up once. CDR3 sequence (DNA): TGTGCCAGCAGCAGACAGGGGATGAACACTGAAGCTTTCTTT. As protein: CASSRQGMNTEAFF. The chain joins TRBV13 to TRBJ1-1; 8 bases are shared with TRBD1. The V gene's germline CDR1 is PRHDT and CDR2 FYEKMQ (reference sequence). Trimming cost V 5 bases and J 0 bases; bases outside gene matches: 2. The CDR3 contains 14 residues.

The rearrangement uses TRBV15 and TRBJ1-4, with 9 bases lining up with TRBD1. This CDR3 has 14 residues. In germline, CDR1 is LNHNV, CDR2 YYDKDF (reference sequence). V was clipped by 1 base and J by 7 bases; unmatched bases: 1. The CDR3 here is CATSRVQGAEKLFF. CDR3 nucleotide sequence: TGTGCCACCAGCAGAGTACAGGGGGCTGAAAAACTGTTTTTT.

The rearrangement links TRBV5-8 to TRBJ1-2; perhaps TRBD1 as D (6 bases). V lost 5 bases to trimming and J lost 3 bases, with 20 bases between them. Germline values: CDR1 SGHTS, CDR2 YDEGEE. The CDR3 runs 16 residues. This chain's CDR3 is CASRAQGWSGDYGYTF. CDR3 nucleotide sequence: TGTGCCAGCAGAGCACAAGGGTGGTCAGGGGACTATGGCTACACCTTC.

This clone has just a few counts. This chain uses TRBV25-1 with TRBJ1-6, with a tentative D call TRBD1 (6 bases). The germline V gene encodes CDR1 MGHDK and CDR2 SYGVNS. This CDR3 has 15 residues. V was cut by 1 base and J by 12 bases, with 16 bases left in between. The CDR3 nucleotides read TGTGCCAGCAGTGAATTCGAGGGGGTAGGTGGACCCCTCCACTTT. Amino acid sequence: CASSEFEGVGGPLHF.

The rearrangement joins TRBV7-2 to TRBJ2-3; tentative D call: TRBD2 (6 bases). Germline V gene data show CDR1 as SGHTA and CDR2 as FQGNSA. The CDR3 covers 15 residues. V lost 0 bases, J lost 2 bases, and 9 bases lay in between. The CDR3: CASSLAPSATDTQYF. Written as DNA, the CDR3 is TGTGCCAGCAGCTTAGCGCCTAGCGCCACAGATACGCAGTATTTT.

The V and J genes are TRBV2 and TRBJ2-5; no definite D call. CDR1 SNHLY and CDR2 FYNNEI come from the germline V gene. The V and J ends lost 2 bases and 0 bases respectively, with 16 bases between them. The CDR3 totals 17 residues. This chain's CDR3 is CASSEISGGKYQETQYF. The CDR3 coding sequence is TGTGCCAGCAGTGAAATCTCTGGCGGAAAGTACCAAGAGACCCAGTACTTC.

The chain links TRBV18 to TRBJ2-7, with D tentatively TRBD2 (6 bases). Trimming removed 6 bases at V and 5 bases at J, with 26 bases between. This CDR3 has 17 residues. Germline CDR1 and CDR2: KGHSH and LQKENI. CDR3 sequence (DNA): TGTGCCAGCTCCCTGGGGGGTTTTGGGACGAGGGCCCACGAGCAGTACTTC. Translating gives CASSLGGFGTRAHEQYF.

The rearrangement joins TRBV4-2 to TRBJ2-1, with 10 bases fitting TRBD2. Trimming at V came to 2 bases and at J to 1 base, leaving 5 bases not matched to a gene. This CDR3 is built from 17 residues. Germline lookup yields CDR1 LGHNA and CDR2 YNFKEQ. The CDR3 loop is CASSQSSGRGSYNEQFF. In nucleotides, the CDR3 is TGTGCCAGCAGCCAAAGCAGCGGGAGGGGGTCCTACAATGAGCAGTTCTTC.

V is TRBV11-2 and J is TRBJ2-7; TRBD1 is a possible D gene (6 bases). Deletions cut 4 bases from V and 5 bases from J, with 6 bases between. The CDR3 extends over 11 amino acids. Per germline, CDR1 SGHAT and CDR2 FQNNGV. For the CDR3, the DNA is TGTGCCAGCAGCTCAGGGGACGAGCAGTACTTC. Its protein product is CASSSGDEQYF.

The J gene is TRBJ2-3, the V gene TRBV27, with 14 bases that match TRBD2. This CDR3 has 17 residues. Looked up from germline, CDR1 is MNHEY and CDR2 is SMNVEV (reference sequence). The V and J ends lost 1 base and 3 bases, in that order; junction bases with no gene match: 3. The CDR3 nucleotides are TGTGCCAGCAGTTTATGGACTAGCGGGAGGATGACAGATACGCAGTATTTT. Protein sequence: CASSLWTSGRMTDTQYF.

This chain joins TRBV27 and TRBJ2-3; possibly TRBD1 for D (6 bases). Germline CDR1 is MNHEY and CDR2 is SMNVEV (reference sequence). Trimming shortened V by 6 bases and J by 1 base, and 14 bases separated the two germline ends. The CDR3 contains 15 residues. In nucleotides, the CDR3 is TGTGCCAGCAGCGTCGACTGGGGGCGCACAGATACGCAGTATTTT. As protein: CASSVDWGRTDTQYF.

The chain combines TRBV25-1 with TRBJ2-5, with TRBD2 identical over 7 bases. The CDR3 has 14 residues. With 4 bases clipped from V and 5 bases from J, the junction kept 7 bases outside the gene matches. Looked up from germline, CDR1 is MGHDK and CDR2 is SYGVNS. Written as DNA, the CDR3 is TGTGCCAGCAGTGTCTGGGGGGGAGTGGAGACCCAGTACTTC. It translates to CASSVWGGVETQYF.

The chain couples TRBV2 to TRBJ2-7; 7 bases agree with TRBD2. V gave up 5 bases and J gave up 5 bases; unmatched junction bases: 12. Germline-derived CDR1 and CDR2 are SNHLY and FYNNEI. The CDR3 length is 15 residues. The CDR3 DNA reads as TGTGCCAGCAGTCTATTATGGACTAGAAGCGACGAGCAGTACTTC. This encodes CASSLLWTRSDEQYF.